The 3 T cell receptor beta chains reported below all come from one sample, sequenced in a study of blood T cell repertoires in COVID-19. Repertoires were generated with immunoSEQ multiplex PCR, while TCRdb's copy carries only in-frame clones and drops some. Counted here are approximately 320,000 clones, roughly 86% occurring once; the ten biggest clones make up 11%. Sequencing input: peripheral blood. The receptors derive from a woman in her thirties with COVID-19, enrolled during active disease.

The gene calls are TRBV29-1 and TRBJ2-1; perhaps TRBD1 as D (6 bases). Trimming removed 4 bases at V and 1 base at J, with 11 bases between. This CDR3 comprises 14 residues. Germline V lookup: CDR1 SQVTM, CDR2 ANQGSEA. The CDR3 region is CSVVQQGSYNEQFF. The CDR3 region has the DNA TGCAGCGTTGTTCAACAGGGTTCCTACAATGAGCAGTTCTTC.

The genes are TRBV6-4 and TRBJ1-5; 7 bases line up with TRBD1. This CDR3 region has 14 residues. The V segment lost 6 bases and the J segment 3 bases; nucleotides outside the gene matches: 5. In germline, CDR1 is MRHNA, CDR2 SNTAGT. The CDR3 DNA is TGTGCCAGCAGCCTGGGACAGCCCAATCAGCCCCAGCATTTT. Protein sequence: CASSLGQPNQPQHF.

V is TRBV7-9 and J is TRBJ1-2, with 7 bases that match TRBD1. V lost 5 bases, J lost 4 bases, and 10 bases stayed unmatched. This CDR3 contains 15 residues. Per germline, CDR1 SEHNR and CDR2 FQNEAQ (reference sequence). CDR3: CASSESGGNSYGYTF. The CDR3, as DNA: TGTGCCAGCAGCGAATCAGGGGGTAATTCCTATGGCTACACCTTC. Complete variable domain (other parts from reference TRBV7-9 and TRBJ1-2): DTGVSQNPRHKITKRGQNVTFRCDPISEHNRLYWYRQTLGQGPEFLTYFQNEAQLEKSRLLSDRFSAERPKGSFSTLEIQRTEQGDSAMYLCASSESGGNSYGYTFGSGTRLTVV.